What follows are 5 T cell receptor beta chains derived from one specimen sequenced in a study of cytotoxic CD8 clonotypes in ibrutinib-treated CLL. Profiling relied on immunoSEQ multiplex PCR, and the TCRdb table lists in-frame clones only, not all of them. The repertoire has about 200,000 clones, 72% of them found once; the top ten carry 10% to 15%. Sample: PBMCs, taken after 24 months of ibrutinib treatment. Every receptor here comes from a human donor with chronic lymphocytic leukemia.

This clone was detected only a few times. The rearrangement links TRBV5-1 to TRBJ2-7; tentative D call: TRBD1 (5 bases). Trimming shortened V by 2 bases and J by 6 bases, and 12 bases separated the two germline ends. The CDR3 length is 13 residues. Germline values: CDR1 SGHRS, CDR2 YFSETQ. CDR3: CASSFGLRVEQYF. CDR3 DNA: TGCGCCAGCAGCTTTGGCCTCAGGGTCGAGCAGTACTTC. The full variable domain, completed using reference TRBV5-1 and TRBJ2-7, is KAGVTQTPRYLIKTRGQQVTLSCSPISGHRSVSWYQQTPGQGLQFLFEYFSETQRNKGNFPGRFSGRQFSNSRSEMNVSTLELGDSALYLCASSFGLRVEQYFGPGTRLTVT.

The chain joins TRBV4-3 to TRBJ1-3; weak D call: TRBD1 (6 bases). CDR1 is LGHNA, CDR2 YSLEER, per germline. CDR3 size: 16 residues. V was shortened by 4 bases and J by 0 bases, with 13 bases between the two germline ends. The CDR3 bases are TGCGCCAGCAGCCGACTAGGGGGGAACTCTGGAAACACCATATATTTT. Amino acid sequence: CASSRLGGNSGNTIYF.

This rearrangement joins TRBV4-3 to TRBJ1-4; D might be TRBD1 (6 bases). Germline loops: CDR1 LGHNA, CDR2 YSLEER. Trimming left V 1 base short and J 8 bases short, with 17 bases between. CDR3 size: 16 residues. The CDR3, as DNA: TGCGCCAGCAGCCAAGGGGCTTACGGGGGCGACGAAAAACTGTTTTTT. Its protein is CASSQGAYGGDEKLFF.

The CDR3 DNA sequence: TGCGCCAGCAGCACATCCACAGGGTTGTACGAGCAGTACTTC. Encoded protein: CASSTSTGLYEQYF. The chain has TRBV5-1 and TRBJ2-7; perhaps TRBD1 as D (6 bases). This CDR3 region has 14 residues. Trimming shortened V by 4 bases and J by 4 bases, and 15 bases separated the two germline ends. Looked up from germline, CDR1 is SGHRS and CDR2 is YFSETQ.

This chain joins TRBV28 and TRBJ1-2; D is perhaps TRBD1 (5 bases). Germline CDR1 and CDR2: MDHEN and SYDVKM. This CDR3 region has 15 residues. V was cut by 7 bases and J by 5 bases, with 20 bases left in between. CDR3 DNA sequence: TGTGCCAGCACGGGGTTACGGGGCCCGGGTTATGGCTACACCTTC. Amino acid sequence: CASTGLRGPGYGYTF.